The entry that follows covers one T cell receptor beta chain sequence. This entry belongs to a study of T cell responses to AZD1222 COVID-19 vaccine. The method was immunoSEQ multiplex PCR; TCRdb's version includes in-frame clones alone and lacks a portion of them. The sample includes some 200,000 clones, more than 90% of them seen just once. The germline gives CDR1 MNHEY, CDR2 SMNVEV (reference sequence). The CDR3 extends over 14 amino acids. Losses at the gene ends were 6 bases for V and 5 bases for J; bases not matched to a gene: 8. The TCR comes from an adult who received the MenACWY meningococcal vaccine as a control. The chain recombines TRBV27 with TRBJ2-3, with TRBD1 matching 7 bases. The specimen comprised peripheral blood, sampled 28 days after the second dose of the MenACWY control vaccine. The CDR3 loop is CASRDYRGGDTQYF. In DNA form, the CDR3 reads TGTGCCAGCAGAGATTACAGGGGCGGAGATACGCAGTATTTT.